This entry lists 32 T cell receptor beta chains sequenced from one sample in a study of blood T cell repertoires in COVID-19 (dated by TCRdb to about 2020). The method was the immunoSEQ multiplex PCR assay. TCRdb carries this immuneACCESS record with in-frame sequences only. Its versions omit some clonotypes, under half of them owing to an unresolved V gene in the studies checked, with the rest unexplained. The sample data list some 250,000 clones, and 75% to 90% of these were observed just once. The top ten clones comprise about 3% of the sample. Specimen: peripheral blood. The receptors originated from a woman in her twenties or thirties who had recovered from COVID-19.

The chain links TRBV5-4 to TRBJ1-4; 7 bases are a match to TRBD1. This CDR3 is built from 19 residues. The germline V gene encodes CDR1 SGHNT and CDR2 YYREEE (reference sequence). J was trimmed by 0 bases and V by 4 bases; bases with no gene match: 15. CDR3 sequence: CASSTGGAGGIATNEKLFF. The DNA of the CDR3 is TGTGCCAGCAGCACCGGTGGAGCAGGGGGGATAGCAACTAATGAAAAACTGTTTTTT.

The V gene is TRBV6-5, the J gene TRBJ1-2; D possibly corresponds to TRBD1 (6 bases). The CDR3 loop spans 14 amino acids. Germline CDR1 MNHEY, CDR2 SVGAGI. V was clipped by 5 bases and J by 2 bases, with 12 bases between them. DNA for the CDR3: TGTGCCAGCAGTCCACAGGGATACAACTATGGCTACACCTTC. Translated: CASSPQGYNYGYTF.

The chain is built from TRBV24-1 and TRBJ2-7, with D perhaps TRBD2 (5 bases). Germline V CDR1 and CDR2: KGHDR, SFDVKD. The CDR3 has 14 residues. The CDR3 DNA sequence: TGTGTCTCGAGGGTGTCGACCTTCCTCTACGAGCAGTACTTC. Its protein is CVSRVSTFLYEQYF.

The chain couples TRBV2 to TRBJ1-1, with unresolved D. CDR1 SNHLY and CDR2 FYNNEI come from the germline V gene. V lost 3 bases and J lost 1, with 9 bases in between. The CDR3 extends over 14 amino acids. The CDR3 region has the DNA TGTGCCAGCAGTGACGTTACATCGAACACTGAAGCTTTCTTT. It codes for CASSDVTSNTEAFF.

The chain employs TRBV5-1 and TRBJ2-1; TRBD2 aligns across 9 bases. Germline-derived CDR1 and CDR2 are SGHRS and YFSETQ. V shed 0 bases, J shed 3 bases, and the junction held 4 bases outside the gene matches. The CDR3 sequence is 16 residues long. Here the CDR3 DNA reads TGCGCCAGCAGCTTGGATCTTAGCGGGGGCTACAATGAGCAGTTCTTC. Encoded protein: CASSLDLSGGYNEQFF.

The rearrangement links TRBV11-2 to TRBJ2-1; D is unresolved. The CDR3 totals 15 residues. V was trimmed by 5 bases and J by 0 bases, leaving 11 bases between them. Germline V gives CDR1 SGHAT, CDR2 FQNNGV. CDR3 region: CASSPEFSSYNEQFF. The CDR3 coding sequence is TGTGCCAGCAGCCCCGAGTTCTCCTCCTACAATGAGCAGTTCTTC.

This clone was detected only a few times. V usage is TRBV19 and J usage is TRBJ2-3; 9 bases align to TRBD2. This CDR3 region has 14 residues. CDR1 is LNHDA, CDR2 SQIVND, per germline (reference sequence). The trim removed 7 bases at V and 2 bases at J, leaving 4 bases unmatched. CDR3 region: CASNQGLATDTQYF. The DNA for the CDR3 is TGTGCCAGTAACCAGGGACTAGCCACAGATACGCAGTATTTT.

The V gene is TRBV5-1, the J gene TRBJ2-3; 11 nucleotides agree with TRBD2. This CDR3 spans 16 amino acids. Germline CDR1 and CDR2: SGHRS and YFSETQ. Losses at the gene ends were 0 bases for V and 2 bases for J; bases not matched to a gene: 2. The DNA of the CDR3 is TGCGCCAGCAGCTTGGGACTAGCGGGGACCACAGATACGCAGTATTTT. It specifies CASSLGLAGTTDTQYF.

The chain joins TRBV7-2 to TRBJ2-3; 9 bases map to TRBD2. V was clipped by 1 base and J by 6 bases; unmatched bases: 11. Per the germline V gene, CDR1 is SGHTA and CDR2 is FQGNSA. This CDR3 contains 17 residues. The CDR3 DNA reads TGTGCCAGCAGCTTAGAGCTAGCGGGGCTTCTCCTGGATACGCAGTATTTT. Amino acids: CASSLELAGLLLDTQYF.

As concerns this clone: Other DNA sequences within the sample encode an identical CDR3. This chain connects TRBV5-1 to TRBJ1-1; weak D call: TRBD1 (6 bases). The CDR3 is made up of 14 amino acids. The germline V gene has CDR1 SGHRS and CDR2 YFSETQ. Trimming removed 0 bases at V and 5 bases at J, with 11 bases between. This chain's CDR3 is CASSLEGRGTEAFF. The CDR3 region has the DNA TGCGCCAGCAGCTTGGAGGGGAGGGGGACTGAAGCTTTCTTT.

Here the CDR3 reads CASSDTGGKSYEQYF. CDR3 in DNA: TGTGCCAGCAGTGACACAGGGGGAAAGTCCTACGAGCAGTACTTC. J is TRBJ2-7 and V is TRBV2, with 8 bases that match TRBD1. J gave up 1 base and V 3 bases, and 5 bases lay outside the gene matches. Germline V CDR1 and CDR2: SNHLY, FYNNEI. This CDR3 has 15 residues. Complete variable domain (other parts from reference TRBV2 and TRBJ2-7): EPEVTQTPSHQVTQMGQEVILRCVPISNHLYFYWYRQILGQKVEFLVSFYNNEISEKSEIFDDQFSVERPDGSNFTLKIRSTKLEDSAMYFCASSDTGGKSYEQYFGPGTRLTVT.

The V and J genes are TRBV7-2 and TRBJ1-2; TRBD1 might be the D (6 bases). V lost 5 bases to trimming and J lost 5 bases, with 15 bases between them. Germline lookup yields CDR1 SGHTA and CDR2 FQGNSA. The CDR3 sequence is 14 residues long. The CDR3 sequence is CASSTQQGTYGYTF. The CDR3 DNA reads TGTGCCAGCAGCACCCAACAGGGCACATATGGCTACACCTTC.

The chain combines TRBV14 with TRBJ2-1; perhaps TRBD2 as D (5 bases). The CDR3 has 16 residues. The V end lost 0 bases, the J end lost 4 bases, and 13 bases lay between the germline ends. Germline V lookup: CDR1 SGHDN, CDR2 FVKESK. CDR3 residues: CASSQDGPAVYNEQFF. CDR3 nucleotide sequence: TGTGCCAGCAGCCAAGATGGACCAGCGGTATACAATGAGCAGTTCTTC.

The CDR3 DNA sequence: TGCGCCAGCAGCCGTACTGGGACACATCGTTACAATGAGCAGTTCTTC. As protein: CASSRTGTHRYNEQFF. This sequence joins TRBV5-1 and TRBJ2-1; a possible D gene is TRBD1 (6 bases). This CDR3 spans 16 amino acids. The germline V gene encodes CDR1 SGHRS and CDR2 YFSETQ. Trimming shortened V by 4 bases and J by 4 bases, and 18 bases separated the two germline ends.

CDR3: CASSLRQGGTEAFF. CDR3 nucleotide sequence: TGTGCCAGCTCCCTACGACAGGGTGGTACTGAAGCTTTCTTT. The chain is built from TRBV18 and TRBJ1-1, with 7 bases lining up with TRBD1. CDR3 length equals 14 residues. Trimming at V came to 6 bases and at J to 5 bases, leaving 9 bases not matched to a gene. Per the germline V gene, CDR1 is KGHSH and CDR2 is LQKENI. Combining the CDR3 with reference TRBV18 and TRBJ1-1 gives the whole variable domain NAGVMQNPRHLVRRRGQEARLRCSPMKGHSHVYWYRQLPEEGLKFMVYLQKENIIDESGMPKERFSAEFPKEGPSILRIQQVVRGDSAAYFCASSLRQGGTEAFFGQGTRLTVV.

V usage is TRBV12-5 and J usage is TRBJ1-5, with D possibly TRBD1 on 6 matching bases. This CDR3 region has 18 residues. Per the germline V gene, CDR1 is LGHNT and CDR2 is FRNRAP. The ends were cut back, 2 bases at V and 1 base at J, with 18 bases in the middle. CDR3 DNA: TGTGCTAGTGGTTTGATAACACCCCGGGACACAAGCAATCAGCCCCAGCATTTT. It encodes CASGLITPRDTSNQPQHF.

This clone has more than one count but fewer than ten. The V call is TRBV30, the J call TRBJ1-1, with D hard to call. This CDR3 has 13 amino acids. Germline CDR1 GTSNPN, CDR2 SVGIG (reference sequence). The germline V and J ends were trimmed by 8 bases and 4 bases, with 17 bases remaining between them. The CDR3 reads CAHTREEVTEAFF. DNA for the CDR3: TGTGCCCACACCCGGGAGGAGGTCACTGAAGCTTTCTTT.

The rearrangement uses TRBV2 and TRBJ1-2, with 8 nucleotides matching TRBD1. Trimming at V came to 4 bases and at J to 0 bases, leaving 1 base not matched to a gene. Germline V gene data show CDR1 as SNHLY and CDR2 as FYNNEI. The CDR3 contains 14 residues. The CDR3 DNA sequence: TGTGCCAGCAGTGTACAGGGGGCTAACTATGGCTACACCTTC. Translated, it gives CASSVQGANYGYTF.

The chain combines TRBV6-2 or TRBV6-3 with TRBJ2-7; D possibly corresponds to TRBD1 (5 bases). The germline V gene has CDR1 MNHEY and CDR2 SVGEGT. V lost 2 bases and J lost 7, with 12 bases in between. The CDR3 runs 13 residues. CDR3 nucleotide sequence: TGTGCCAGCAGTTACGCGGCAGGGCTTGAGCAGTACTTC. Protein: CASSYAAGLEQYF.

Here the CDR3 DNA reads TGTGCCAGCAGTGAGGAGGGACAGAGCTACAATGAGCAGTTCTTC. This codes for CASSEEGQSYNEQFF. The rearrangement joins TRBV6-1 to TRBJ2-1, with a weak D call TRBD1 (7 bases). V lost 3 bases to trimming and J lost 3 bases, with 12 bases between them. The CDR3 is 15 amino acids. From germline, CDR1 is MNHNS and CDR2 SASEGT.

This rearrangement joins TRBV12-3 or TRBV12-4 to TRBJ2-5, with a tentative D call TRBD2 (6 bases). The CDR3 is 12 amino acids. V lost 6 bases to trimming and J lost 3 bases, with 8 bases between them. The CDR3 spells CASRTSKETQYF. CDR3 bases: TGTGCCAGCAGGACTAGTAAAGAGACCCAGTACTTC.

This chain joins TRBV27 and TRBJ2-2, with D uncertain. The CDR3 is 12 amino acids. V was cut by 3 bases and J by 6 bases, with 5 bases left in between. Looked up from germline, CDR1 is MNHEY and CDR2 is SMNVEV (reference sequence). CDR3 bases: TGTGCCAGCAGTTTCCCCGCCGGGGAGCTGTTTTTT. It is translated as CASSFPAGELFF.

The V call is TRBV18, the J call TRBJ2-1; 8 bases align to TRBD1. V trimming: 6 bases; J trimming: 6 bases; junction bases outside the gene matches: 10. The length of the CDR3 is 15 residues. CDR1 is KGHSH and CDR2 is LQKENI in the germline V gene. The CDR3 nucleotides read TGTGCCAGCTCCCCTTGGACAGGGAGTAGCAATGAGCAGTTCTTC. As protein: CASSPWTGSSNEQFF.

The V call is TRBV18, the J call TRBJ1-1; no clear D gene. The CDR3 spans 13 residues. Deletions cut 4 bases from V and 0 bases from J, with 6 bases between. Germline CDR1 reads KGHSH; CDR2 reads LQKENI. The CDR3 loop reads CASSRDVNTEAFF. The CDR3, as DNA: TGTGCCAGCTCACGCGATGTGAACACTGAAGCTTTCTTT.

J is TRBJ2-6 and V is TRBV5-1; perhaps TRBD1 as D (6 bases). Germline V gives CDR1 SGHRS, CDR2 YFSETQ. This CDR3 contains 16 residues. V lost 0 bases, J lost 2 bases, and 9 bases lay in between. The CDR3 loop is CASSLGAGAGANVLTF. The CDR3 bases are TGCGCCAGCAGCTTGGGGGCAGGGGCTGGGGCCAACGTCCTGACTTTC.

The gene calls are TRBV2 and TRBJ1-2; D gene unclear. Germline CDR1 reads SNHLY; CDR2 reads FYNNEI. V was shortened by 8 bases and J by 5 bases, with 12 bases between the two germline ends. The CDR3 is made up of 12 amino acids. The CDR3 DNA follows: TGTGCCAGCGGCCAGGATCGGTATGGCTACACCTTC. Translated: CASGQDRYGYTF.

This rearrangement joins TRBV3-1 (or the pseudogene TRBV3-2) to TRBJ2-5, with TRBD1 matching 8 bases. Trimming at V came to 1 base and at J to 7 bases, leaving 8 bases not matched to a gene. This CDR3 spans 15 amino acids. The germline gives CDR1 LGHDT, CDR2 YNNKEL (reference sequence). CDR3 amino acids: CASSQAGGIRRTQYF. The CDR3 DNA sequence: TGTGCCAGCAGCCAAGCAGGGGGCATCAGGCGGACCCAGTACTTC.

The CDR3 nucleotides read TGTGCCAGCAGCGTAGGCCCCGACAGGGTCGACGAGCAGTACTTC. It translates to CASSVGPDRVDEQYF. The V gene is TRBV9, the J gene TRBJ2-7; TRBD1 agrees at 7 bases. Germline V lookup: CDR1 SGDLS, CDR2 YYNGEE. The CDR3 covers 15 residues. With V trimmed by 0 bases and J by 5 bases, 8 bases remained unmatched.

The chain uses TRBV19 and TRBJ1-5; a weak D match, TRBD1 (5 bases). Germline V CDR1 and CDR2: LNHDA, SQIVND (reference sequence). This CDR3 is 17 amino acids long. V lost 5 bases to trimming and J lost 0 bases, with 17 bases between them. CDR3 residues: CASSRTGPFYSNQPQHF. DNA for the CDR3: TGTGCCAGTAGTCGAACAGGCCCCTTTTATAGCAATCAGCCCCAGCATTTT. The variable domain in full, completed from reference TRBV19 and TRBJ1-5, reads DGGITQSPKYLFRKEGQNVTLSCEQNLNHDAMYWYRQDPGQGLRLIYYSQIVNDFQKGDIAEGYSVSREKKESFPLTVTSAQKNPTAFYLCASSRTGPFYSNQPQHFGDGTRLSIL.

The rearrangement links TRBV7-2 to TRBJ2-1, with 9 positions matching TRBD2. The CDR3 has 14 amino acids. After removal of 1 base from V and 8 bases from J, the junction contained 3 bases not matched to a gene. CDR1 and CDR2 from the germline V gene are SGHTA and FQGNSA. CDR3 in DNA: TGTGCCAGCAGCTTAGTCGGGACTAGCTATGAGCAGTTCTTC. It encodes CASSLVGTSYEQFF.

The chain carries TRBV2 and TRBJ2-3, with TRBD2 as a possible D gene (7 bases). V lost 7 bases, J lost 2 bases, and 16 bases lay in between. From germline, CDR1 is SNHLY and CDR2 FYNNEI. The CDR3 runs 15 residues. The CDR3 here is CASKSVGGLTDTQYF. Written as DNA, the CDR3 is TGTGCCAGCAAATCAGTGGGGGGGCTCACAGATACGCAGTATTTT.

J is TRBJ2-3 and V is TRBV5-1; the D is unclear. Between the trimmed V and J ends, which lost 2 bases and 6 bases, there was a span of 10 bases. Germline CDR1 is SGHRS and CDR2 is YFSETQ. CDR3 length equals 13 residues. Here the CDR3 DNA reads TGCGCCAGCAGCTTACAGCCCATTGATACGCAGTATTTT. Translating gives CASSLQPIDTQYF.